The T cell receptor beta chain described here comes from a study of cytomegalovirus exposure and HLA in healthy donors. Whole-study results and caveats: According to the study, 160 or so TCR beta chains were cytomegalovirus-associated. By a later analysis, the bulk of CMV-associated TCR beta chains appeared HLA-restricted.

With 60 Vbeta and 13 Jbeta primers, the PCR was carried out. Sequenced by immunoSEQ multiplex PCR; TCRdb stores in-frame clones only, minus some. The table for this sample gives approximately 140,000 clones. Comment on this clone: Its specificity is unknown.

The sequenced material came from PBMCs. This clonotype was obtained from a woman aged 50 to 60 in good health and CMV-seronegative.

As DNA, the CDR3 is TGTGCCAGCAGTCCACAGGGGGCAAGGAATTCACCCCTCCACTTT. Its translation is CASSPQGARNSPLHF. V is TRBV14 and J is TRBJ1-6, with 9 bases that match TRBD1. The CDR3 extends over 15 amino acids. After removal of 6 bases from V and 7 bases from J, the junction contained 7 bases not matched to a gene. In germline, CDR1 is SGHDN, CDR2 FVKESK.